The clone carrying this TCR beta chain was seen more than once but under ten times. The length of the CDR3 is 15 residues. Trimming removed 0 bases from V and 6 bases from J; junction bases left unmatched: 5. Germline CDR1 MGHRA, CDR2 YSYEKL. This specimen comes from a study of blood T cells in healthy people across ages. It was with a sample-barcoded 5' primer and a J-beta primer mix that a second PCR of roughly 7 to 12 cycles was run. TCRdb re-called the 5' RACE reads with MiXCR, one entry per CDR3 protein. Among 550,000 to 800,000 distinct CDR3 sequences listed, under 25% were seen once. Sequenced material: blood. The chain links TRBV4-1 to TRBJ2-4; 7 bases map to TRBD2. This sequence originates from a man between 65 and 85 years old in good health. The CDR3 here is CASSQDLREINIQYF. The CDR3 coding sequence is TGCGCCAGCAGCCAAGATCTGCGGGAGATAAACATTCAGTACTTC.